One sample yielded the 12 T cell receptor beta chains listed below, sequenced in a study of T-cell reconstitution after alpha-beta-depleted transplantation in children. Unique molecular identifiers were incorporated into the prepared TCRbeta library. One entry per CDR3 protein, called by TCRdb with MiXCR from the PCR reads. This table has around 580,000 distinct CDR3 sequences, about 21% appearing once. The source material was PBMCs, mostly from graft donor cells, sampled 360 days after TCRalphabeta/CD19-depleted stem cell transplant. Every receptor here comes from a boy in the first two years of life who had a stem cell transplant for acute myeloid leukemia, so the T cells may come from the graft donor.

This clonotype was counted a single time. This chain uses TRBV28 with TRBJ1-5, with D possibly matching TRBD1 (5 bases). Trimming pared 7 bases from V and 7 bases from J, leaving 11 bases between. Germline lookup yields CDR1 MDHEN and CDR2 SYDVKM. CDR3 length: 12 amino acids. The CDR3 DNA reads as TGTGCCAGCACTAATGGGGACCAGCCCCAGCATTTT. Its translation: CASTNGDQPQHF.

In this sample, this clonotype turned up many times. The genes are TRBV12-3 or TRBV12-4 and TRBJ2-7; 8 bases are a match to TRBD1. J gave up 3 bases and V 6 bases, and 4 bases lay outside the gene matches. This CDR3 is 13 amino acids long. CDR3 in amino acids: CASRRGQGYEQYF. In DNA form, the CDR3 reads TGTGCCAGCAGGCGCGGACAGGGCTACGAGCAGTACTTC.

This clonotype has a handful of counts. The chain joins TRBV12-3 or TRBV12-4 to TRBJ2-3; D not certain. V lost 1 base and J 4 bases, leaving 6 bases between the germline ends. CDR3 length: 13 residues. The CDR3 region is CASSLVEADTQYF. The CDR3 coding sequence is TGTGCCAGCAGTTTAGTAGAGGCAGATACGCAGTATTTT.

The chain is built from TRBV15 and TRBJ2-2; no clear D. Per germline, CDR1 LNHNV and CDR2 YYDKDF (reference sequence). This CDR3 has 14 residues. V was shortened by 6 bases and J by 1 base, with 9 bases between the two germline ends. CDR3 loop: CATSGWGNTGELFF. Written as DNA, the CDR3 is TGTGCCACCAGTGGGTGGGGGAACACCGGGGAGCTGTTTTTT. Full variable domain (remainder filled in from reference TRBV15 and TRBJ2-2): DAMVIQNPRYQVTQFGKPVTLSCSQTLNHNVMYWYQQKSSQAPKLLFHYYDKDFNNEADTPDNFQSRRPNTSFCFLDIRSPGLGDTAMYLCATSGWGNTGELFFGEGSRLTVL.

This sequence joins TRBV7-8 and TRBJ2-3; 10 nucleotides match TRBD1. CDR1 is SGHVS, CDR2 FQNEAQ, per germline. With 5 bases clipped from V and 1 base from J, the junction kept 9 bases outside the gene matches. CDR3 length: 17 residues. The CDR3 DNA is TGTGCCAGCAGCCAAGGGACAGGGGCTTGGGGCACAGATACGCAGTATTTT. Amino acid sequence: CASSQGTGAWGTDTQYF.

This clonotype was counted ten times or more. The rearrangement links TRBV10-3 to TRBJ1-2; 10 bases are a match to TRBD1. V shed 5 bases, J shed 0 bases, and the junction held 9 bases outside the gene matches. The CDR3 covers 17 residues. Per the germline V gene, CDR1 is ENHRY and CDR2 is SYGVKD. CDR3 nucleotide sequence: TGTGCCATCAGTCCTCTGACAGGGGGCCTCGCTAACTATGGCTACACCTTC. Translation: CAISPLTGGLANYGYTF.

The chain joins TRBV20-1 to TRBJ2-3; 8 bases match TRBD1. Trimming took 6 bases from V and 0 from J; bases not matched to a gene: 11. The CDR3 length is 16 residues. Per germline, CDR1 DFQATT and CDR2 SNEGSKA (reference sequence). The CDR3 bases are TGCAGTGCCGAAGGTCTCCGGGACAGGAGCACAGATACGCAGTATTTT. Encoded protein: CSAEGLRDRSTDTQYF.

This clonotype has ten or more counts. The chain carries TRBV12-3 or TRBV12-4 and TRBJ2-1, with D possibly TRBD1 on 8 matching bases. Trimming removed 7 bases from V and 4 bases from J, with 14 bases in between. The CDR3 sequence is 14 residues long. The CDR3 protein is CASTGQGGYNEQFF. In nucleotides, the CDR3 is TGTGCCAGCACCGGACAGGGAGGGTACAATGAGCAGTTCTTC.

At least ten counts were recorded for this clonotype. The V call is TRBV20-1, the J call TRBJ2-7; D perhaps matches TRBD2 (5 bases). The ends were cut back, 1 base at V and 5 bases at J, with 12 bases in the middle. From germline, CDR1 is DFQATT and CDR2 SNEGSKA (reference sequence). The length of the CDR3 is 13 residues. The CDR3 DNA reads as TGCAGTGCTAGAGGAGAGGGATCGGACGAGCAGTACGTC. It is translated as CSARGEGSDEQYV.

This clonotype came up a few times. The chain has TRBV12-3 or TRBV12-4 and TRBJ2-5, with 9 bases identical to TRBD1. The V and J ends lost 6 bases and 1 base, in that order; junction bases with no gene match: 9. The CDR3 contains 16 residues. CDR3 sequence reads: CASSPSGTGFQETQYF. As DNA, the CDR3 is TGTGCCAGCAGCCCATCCGGGACAGGGTTCCAAGAGACCCAGTACTTC.

The chain recombines TRBV4-1 with TRBJ2-3; a possible D gene is TRBD2 (5 bases). The CDR3 is 16 amino acids. Trimming took off 0 bases at V and 1 base at J, with 11 bases between the two ends. Germline V gives CDR1 MGHRA, CDR2 YSYEKL. The CDR3 DNA sequence: TGCGCCAGCAGCCAAGACCCTAGCTACGGCACAGATACGCAGTATTTT. As protein: CASSQDPSYGTDTQYF.

The genes are TRBV6-4 and TRBJ2-2; a possible D gene is TRBD1 (5 bases). V lost 3 bases to trimming and J lost 5 bases, with 10 bases between them. The CDR3 is made up of 14 amino acids. Germline CDR1 reads MRHNA; CDR2 reads SNTAGT. As DNA, the CDR3 is TGTGCCAGCAGTGAAGAGACAGCGACCGGGGAGCTGTTTTTT. The encoded protein is CASSEETATGELFF.